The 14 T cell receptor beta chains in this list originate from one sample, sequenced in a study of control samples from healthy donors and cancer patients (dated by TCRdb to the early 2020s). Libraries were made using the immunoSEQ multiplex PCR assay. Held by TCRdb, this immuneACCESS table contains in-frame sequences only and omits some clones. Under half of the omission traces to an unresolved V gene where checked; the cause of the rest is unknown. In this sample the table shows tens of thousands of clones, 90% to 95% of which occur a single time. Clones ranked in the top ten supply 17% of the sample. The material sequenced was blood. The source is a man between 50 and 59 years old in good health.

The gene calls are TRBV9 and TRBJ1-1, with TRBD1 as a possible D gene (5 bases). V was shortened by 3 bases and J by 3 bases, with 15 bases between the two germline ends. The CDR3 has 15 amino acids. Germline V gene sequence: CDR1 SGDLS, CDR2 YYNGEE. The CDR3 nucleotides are TGTGCCAGCAGCGCTATTTTCGGGGCCCACACTGAAGCTTTCTTT. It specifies CASSAIFGAHTEAFF. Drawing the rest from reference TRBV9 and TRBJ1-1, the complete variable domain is DSGVTQTPKHLITATGQRVTLRCSPRSGDLSVYWYQQSLDQGLQFLIQYYNGEERAKGNILERFSAQQFPDLHSELNLSSLELGDSALYFCASSAIFGAHTEAFFGQGTRLTVV.

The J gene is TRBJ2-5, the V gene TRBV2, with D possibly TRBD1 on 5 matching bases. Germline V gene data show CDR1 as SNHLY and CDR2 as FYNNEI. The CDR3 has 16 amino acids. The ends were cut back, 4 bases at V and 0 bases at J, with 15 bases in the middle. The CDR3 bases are TGTGCCAGCAGTGTTTCCAGGGATGGGGACCAAGAGACCCAGTACTTC. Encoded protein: CASSVSRDGDQETQYF. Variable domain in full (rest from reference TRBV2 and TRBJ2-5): EPEVTQTPSHQVTQMGQEVILRCVPISNHLYFYWYRQILGQKVEFLVSFYNNEISEKSEIFDDQFSVERPDGSNFTLKIRSTKLEDSAMYFCASSVSRDGDQETQYFGPGTRLLVL.

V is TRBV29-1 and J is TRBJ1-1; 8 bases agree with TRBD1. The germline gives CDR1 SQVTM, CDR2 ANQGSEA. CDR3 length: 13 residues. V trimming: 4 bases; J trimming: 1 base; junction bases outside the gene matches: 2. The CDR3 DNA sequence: TGCAGCGTTGGACAGGGGACGAACACTGAAGCTTTCTTT. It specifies CSVGQGTNTEAFF.

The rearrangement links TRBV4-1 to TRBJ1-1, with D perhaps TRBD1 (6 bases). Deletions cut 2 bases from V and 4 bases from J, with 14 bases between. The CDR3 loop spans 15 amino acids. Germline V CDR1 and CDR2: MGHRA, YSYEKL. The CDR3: CASSQRKGGGTEAFF. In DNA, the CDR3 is TGCGCCAGCAGCCAACGAAAGGGAGGGGGCACTGAAGCTTTCTTT.

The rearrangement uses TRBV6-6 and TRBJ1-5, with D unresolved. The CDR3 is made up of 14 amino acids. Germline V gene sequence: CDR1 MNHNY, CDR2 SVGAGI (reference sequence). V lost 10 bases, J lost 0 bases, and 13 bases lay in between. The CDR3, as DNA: TGTGCCATCCAGGACGGAAATAGCAATCAGCCCCAGCATTTT. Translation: CAIQDGNSNQPQHF.

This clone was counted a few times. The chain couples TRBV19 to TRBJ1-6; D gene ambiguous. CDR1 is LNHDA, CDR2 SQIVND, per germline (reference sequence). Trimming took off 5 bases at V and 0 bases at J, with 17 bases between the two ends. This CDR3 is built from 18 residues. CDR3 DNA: TGTGCCAGTAGTCTGGACCAGACTGCGAGCTCCTATAATTCACCCCTCCACTTT. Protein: CASSLDQTASSYNSPLHF.

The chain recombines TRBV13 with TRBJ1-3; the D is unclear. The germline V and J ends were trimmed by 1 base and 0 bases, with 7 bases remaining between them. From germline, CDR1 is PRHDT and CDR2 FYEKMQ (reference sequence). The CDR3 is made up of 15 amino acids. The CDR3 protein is CASSLAAFSGNTIYF. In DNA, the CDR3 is TGTGCCAGCAGCTTAGCGGCGTTCTCTGGAAACACCATATATTTT.

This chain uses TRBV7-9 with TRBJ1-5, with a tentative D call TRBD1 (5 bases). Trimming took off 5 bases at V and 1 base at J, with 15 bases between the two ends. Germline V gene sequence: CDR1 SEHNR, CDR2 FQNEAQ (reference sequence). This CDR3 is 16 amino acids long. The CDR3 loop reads CASSGARSGSNQPQHF. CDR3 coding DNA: TGTGCCAGCAGCGGGGCCAGGTCCGGGAGCAATCAGCCCCAGCATTTT.

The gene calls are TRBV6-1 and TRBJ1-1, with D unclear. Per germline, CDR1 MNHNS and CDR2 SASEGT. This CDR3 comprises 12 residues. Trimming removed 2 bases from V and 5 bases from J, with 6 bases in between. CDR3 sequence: CASSEWVTEAFF. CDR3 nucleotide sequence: TGTGCCAGCAGTGAATGGGTGACTGAAGCTTTCTTT.

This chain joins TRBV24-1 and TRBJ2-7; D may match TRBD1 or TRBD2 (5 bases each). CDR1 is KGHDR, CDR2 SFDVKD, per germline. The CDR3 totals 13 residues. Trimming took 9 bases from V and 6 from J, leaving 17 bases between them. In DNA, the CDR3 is TGTGCCACCGTCTCCGGGACGCTTCTCGAGCAGTACTTC. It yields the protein CATVSGTLLEQYF.

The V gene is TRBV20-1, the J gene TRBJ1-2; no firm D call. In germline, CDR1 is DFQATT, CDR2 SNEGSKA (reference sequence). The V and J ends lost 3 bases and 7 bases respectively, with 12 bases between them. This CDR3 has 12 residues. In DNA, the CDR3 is TGCAGTGCTAGTATGCCCCCCGGTGGCTACACCTTC. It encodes CSASMPPGGYTF.

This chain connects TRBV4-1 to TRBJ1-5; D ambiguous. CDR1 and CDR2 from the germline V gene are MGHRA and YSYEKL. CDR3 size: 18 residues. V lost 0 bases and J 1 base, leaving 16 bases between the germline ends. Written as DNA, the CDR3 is TGCGCCAGCAGCCAAGATCCTGGGATCTCGGGGAGCAATCAGCCCCAGCATTTT. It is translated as CASSQDPGISGSNQPQHF.

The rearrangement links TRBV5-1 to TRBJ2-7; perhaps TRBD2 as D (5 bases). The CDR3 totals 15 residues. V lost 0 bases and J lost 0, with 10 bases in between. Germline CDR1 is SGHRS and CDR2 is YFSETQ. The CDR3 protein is CASSLAGILSYEQYF. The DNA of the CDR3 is TGCGCCAGCAGCTTGGCCGGGATCCTCTCCTACGAGCAGTACTTC.

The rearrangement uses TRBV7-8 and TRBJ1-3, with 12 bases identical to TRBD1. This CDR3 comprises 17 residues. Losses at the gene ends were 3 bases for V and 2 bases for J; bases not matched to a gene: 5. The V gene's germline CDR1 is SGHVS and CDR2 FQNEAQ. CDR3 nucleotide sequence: TGTGCCAGCAGCTTGTGGGGACAGGGGGCTACTGGAAACACCATATATTTT. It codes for CASSLWGQGATGNTIYF.